This T cell receptor beta chain was observed in a study of shared clonotypes between healthy human individuals. Trimming took 3 bases from V and 10 from J, leaving 9 bases between them. Per the germline V gene, CDR1 is KGHSH and CDR2 is LQKENI. The CDR3 is 12 amino acids. At the deep level, the assay was run. On ten immunoSEQ deep assay plates, unsorted PBMC DNA was sequenced. Sequencing was performed with immunoSEQ multiplex PCR; in TCRdb, only in-frame clones are kept and a portion is missing. Here the sample spans about 490,000 clones, around 80% being singletons. The specimen was PBMCs. V gene TRBV18 combines with J gene TRBJ2-2, with D possibly called TRBD1 or TRBD2 (5 bases each). The receptor was derived from a middle-aged woman in good health. Some clones in this sample may be carry-over from other donors' samples. CDR3 loop: CASSPGTEELFF. The CDR3 region has the DNA TGTGCCAGCTCACCCGGGACGGAGGAGCTGTTTTTT.